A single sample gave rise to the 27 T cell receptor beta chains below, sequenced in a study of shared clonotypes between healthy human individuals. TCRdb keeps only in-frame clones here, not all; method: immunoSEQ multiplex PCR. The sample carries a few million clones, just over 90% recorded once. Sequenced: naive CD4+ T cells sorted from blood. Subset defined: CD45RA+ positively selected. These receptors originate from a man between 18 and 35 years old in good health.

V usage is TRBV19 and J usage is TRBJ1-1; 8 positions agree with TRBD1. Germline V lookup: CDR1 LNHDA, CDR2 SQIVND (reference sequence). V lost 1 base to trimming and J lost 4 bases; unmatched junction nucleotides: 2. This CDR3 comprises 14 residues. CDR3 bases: TGTGCCAGTAGTATAGGGACAGGGATCACTGAAGCTTTCTTT. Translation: CASSIGTGITEAFF.

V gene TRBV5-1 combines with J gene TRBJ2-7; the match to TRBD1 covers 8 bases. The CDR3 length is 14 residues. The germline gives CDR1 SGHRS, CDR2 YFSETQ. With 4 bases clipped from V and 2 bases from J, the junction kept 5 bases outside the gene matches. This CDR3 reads CASSPTGVTYEQYF. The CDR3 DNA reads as TGCGCCAGCAGCCCGACAGGGGTCACCTACGAGCAGTACTTC. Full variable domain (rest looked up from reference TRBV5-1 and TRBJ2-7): KAGVTQTPRYLIKTRGQQVTLSCSPISGHRSVSWYQQTPGQGLQFLFEYFSETQRNKGNFPGRFSGRQFSNSRSEMNVSTLELGDSALYLCASSPTGVTYEQYFGPGTRLTVT.

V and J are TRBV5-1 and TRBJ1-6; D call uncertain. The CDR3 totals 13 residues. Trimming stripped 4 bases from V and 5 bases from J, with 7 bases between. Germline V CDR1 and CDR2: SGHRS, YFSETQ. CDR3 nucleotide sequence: TGCGCCAGCAGCCCAACGAATAATTCACCCCTCCACTTT. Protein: CASSPTNNSPLHF.

The CDR3 sequence: CAISESSGGKTDTQYF. DNA of the CDR3: TGTGCCATCAGTGAGTCCAGCGGGGGGAAGACAGATACGCAGTATTTT. The rearrangement joins TRBV10-3 to TRBJ2-3, with 9 bases fitting TRBD2. CDR3 length: 16 residues. Trimming at V came to 0 bases and at J to 3 bases, leaving 4 bases not matched to a gene. Per germline, CDR1 ENHRY and CDR2 SYGVKD.

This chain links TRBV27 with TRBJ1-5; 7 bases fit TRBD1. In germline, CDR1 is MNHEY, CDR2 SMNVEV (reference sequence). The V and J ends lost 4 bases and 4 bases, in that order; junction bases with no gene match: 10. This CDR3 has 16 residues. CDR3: CASSSHSGGGNQPQHF. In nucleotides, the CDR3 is TGTGCCAGCAGTTCCCATTCAGGGGGGGGGAATCAGCCCCAGCATTTT.

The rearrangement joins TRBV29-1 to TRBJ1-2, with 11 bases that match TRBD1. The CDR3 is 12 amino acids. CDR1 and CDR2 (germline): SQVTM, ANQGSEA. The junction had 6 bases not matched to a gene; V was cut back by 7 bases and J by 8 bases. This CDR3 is CSASGQGDGYTF. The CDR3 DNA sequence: TGCAGCGCCTCGGGACAGGGGGACGGCTACACCTTC.

The CDR3 sequence is CASSPNRESADTQYF. CDR3 nucleotide sequence: TGTGCCAGCTCACCAAATAGGGAGAGCGCAGATACGCAGTATTTT. The chain employs TRBV18 and TRBJ2-3; possible D gene TRBD2, 5 bases. CDR1 is KGHSH, CDR2 LQKENI, per germline. The CDR3 spans 15 residues. V lost 2 bases and J 4 bases, leaving 13 bases between the germline ends.

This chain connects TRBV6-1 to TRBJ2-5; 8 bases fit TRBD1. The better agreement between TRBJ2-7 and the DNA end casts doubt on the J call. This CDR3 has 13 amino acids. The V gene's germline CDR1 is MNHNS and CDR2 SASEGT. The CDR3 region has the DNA TGTGCCAGCAGTGTGAGGACAGGGATCGAGCAGTACTTC. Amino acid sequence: CASSVRTGIEQYF.

CDR3 nucleotide sequence: TGTGCCAGCACTAAGACATCCTACGAGCAGTACTTC. Amino acids: CASTKTSYEQYF. The chain uses TRBV7-2 and TRBJ2-7; D gene uncertain. Germline values: CDR1 SGHTA, CDR2 FQGNSA. This CDR3 comprises 12 residues. V lost 7 bases, J lost 1 base, and 8 bases lay in between.

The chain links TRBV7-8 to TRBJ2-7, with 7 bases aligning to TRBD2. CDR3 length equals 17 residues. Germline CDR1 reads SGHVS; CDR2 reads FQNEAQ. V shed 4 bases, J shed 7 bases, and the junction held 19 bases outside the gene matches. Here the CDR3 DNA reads TGTGCCAGCAGCTCAGGCGGGGGATCCCCTAAGGCTCGGGAGCAGTACTTC. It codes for CASSSGGGSPKAREQYF.

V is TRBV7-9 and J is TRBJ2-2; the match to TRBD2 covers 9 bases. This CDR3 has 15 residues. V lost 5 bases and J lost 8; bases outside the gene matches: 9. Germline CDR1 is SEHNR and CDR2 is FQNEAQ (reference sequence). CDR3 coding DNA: TGTGCCAGCAGCACGCTAGCGGGGAGGATTGGGGAGCTGTTTTTT. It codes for CASSTLAGRIGELFF.

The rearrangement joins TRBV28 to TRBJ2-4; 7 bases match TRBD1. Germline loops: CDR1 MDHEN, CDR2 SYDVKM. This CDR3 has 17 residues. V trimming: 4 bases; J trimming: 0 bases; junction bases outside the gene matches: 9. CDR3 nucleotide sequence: TGTGCCAGCAGTTCGGGGACAGTTGGTCTAGCCAAAAACATTCAGTACTTC. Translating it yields CASSSGTVGLAKNIQYF.

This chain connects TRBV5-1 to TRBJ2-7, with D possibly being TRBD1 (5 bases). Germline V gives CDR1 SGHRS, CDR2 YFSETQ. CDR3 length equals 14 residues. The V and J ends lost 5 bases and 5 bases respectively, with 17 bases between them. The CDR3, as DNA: TGCGCCAGCAGGGACACCGCCAGCAGTGACGAGCAGTACTTC. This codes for CASRDTASSDEQYF.

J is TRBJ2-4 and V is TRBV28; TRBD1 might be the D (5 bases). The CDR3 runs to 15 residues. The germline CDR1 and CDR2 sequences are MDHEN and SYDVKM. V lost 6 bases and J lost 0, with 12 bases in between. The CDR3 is CASSPAGLAKNIQYF. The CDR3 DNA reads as TGTGCCAGCAGCCCTGCAGGGCTAGCCAAAAACATTCAGTACTTC.

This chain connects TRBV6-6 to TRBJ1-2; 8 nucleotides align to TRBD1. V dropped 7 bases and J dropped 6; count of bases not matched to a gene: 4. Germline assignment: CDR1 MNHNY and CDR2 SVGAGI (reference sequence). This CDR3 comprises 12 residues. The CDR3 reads CASTQGANGYTF. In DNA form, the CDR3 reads TGTGCCAGCACCCAGGGGGCCAATGGCTACACCTTC.

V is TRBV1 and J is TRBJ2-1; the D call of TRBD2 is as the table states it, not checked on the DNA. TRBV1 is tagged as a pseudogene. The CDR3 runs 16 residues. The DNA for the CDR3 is TGCACCAGCAGCCAAGCCCGACTGGTGTACGGCAATGAGCAGTTCTTC. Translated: CTSSQARLVYGNEQFF.

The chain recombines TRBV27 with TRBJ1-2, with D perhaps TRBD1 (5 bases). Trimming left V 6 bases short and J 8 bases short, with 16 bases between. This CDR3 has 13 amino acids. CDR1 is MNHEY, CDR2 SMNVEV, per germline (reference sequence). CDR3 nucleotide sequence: TGTGCCAGCAGCCGAGGGGTTGGGAGGGGCTACACCTTC. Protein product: CASSRGVGRGYTF.

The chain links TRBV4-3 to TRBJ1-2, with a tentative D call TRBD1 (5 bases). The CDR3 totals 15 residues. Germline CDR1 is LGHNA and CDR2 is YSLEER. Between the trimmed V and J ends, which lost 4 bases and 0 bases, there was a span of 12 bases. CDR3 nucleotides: TGCGCCAGCAGCCGCACTGCGGGGGCTAACTATGGCTACACCTTC. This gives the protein CASSRTAGANYGYTF.

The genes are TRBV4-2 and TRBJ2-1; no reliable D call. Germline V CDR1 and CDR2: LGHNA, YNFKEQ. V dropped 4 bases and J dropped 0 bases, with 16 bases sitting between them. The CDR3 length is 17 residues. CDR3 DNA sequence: TGTGCCAGCAGCCGGAACCCGGGCCAAAGCTCCTACAATGAGCAGTTCTTC. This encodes CASSRNPGQSSYNEQFF.

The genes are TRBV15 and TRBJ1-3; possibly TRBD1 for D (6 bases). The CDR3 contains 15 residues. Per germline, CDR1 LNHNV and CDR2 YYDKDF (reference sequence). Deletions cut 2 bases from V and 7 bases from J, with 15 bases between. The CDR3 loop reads CATSRNRGARNTIYF. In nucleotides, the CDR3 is TGTGCCACCAGCAGAAATCGGGGGGCCCGGAACACCATATATTTT.

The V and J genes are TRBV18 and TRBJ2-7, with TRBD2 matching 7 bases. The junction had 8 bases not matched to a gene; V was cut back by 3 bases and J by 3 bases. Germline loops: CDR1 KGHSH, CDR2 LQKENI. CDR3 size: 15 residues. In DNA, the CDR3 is TGTGCCAGCTCACCCGGGACTAATAACGGCTACGAGCAGTACTTC. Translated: CASSPGTNNGYEQYF.

The CDR3 loop is CASSHPLAGGRETQYF. In nucleotides, the CDR3 is TGCGCCAGCAGCCATCCACTAGCGGGGGGGAGAGAGACCCAGTACTTC. The J gene is TRBJ2-5, the V gene TRBV4-1; 13 nucleotides match TRBD2. V gave up 3 bases and J gave up 4 bases; unmatched junction bases: 5. CDR1 is MGHRA, CDR2 YSYEKL, per germline. The CDR3 spans 16 residues.

CDR3 nucleotides: TGTGCCTGGCAAGGACAGGGGGTTTTGAACACTGAAGCTTTCTTT. Its protein is CAWQGQGVLNTEAFF. The chain recombines TRBV30 with TRBJ1-1, with 10 bases identical to TRBD1. The trim removed 5 bases at V and 0 bases at J, leaving 6 bases unmatched. The CDR3 totals 15 residues. Per the germline V gene, CDR1 is GTSNPN and CDR2 is SVGIG (reference sequence).

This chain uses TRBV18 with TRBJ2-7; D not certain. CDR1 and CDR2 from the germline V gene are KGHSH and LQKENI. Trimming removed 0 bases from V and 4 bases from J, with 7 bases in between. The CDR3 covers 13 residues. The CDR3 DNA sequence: TGTGCCAGCTCACCACCGCCGAATTACGAGCAGTACTTC. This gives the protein CASSPPPNYEQYF. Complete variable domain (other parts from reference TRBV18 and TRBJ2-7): NAGVMQNPRHLVRRRGQEARLRCSPMKGHSHVYWYRQLPEEGLKFMVYLQKENIIDESGMPKERFSAEFPKEGPSILRIQQVVRGDSAAYFCASSPPPNYEQYFGPGTRLTVT.

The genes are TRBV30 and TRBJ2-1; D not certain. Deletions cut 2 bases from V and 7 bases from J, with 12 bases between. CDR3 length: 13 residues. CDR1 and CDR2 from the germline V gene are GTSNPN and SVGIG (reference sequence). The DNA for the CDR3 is TGTGCCTGGAGTCTACTGGCAGAAAATGAGCAGTTCTTC. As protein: CAWSLLAENEQFF.

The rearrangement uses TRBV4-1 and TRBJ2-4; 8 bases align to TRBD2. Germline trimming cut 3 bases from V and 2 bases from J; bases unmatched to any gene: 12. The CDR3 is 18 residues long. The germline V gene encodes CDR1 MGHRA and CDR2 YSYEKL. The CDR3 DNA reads TGCGCCAGCAGCCAGGGGCGGGTAGCGGGATGGTCCAAAAACATTCAGTACTTC. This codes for CASSQGRVAGWSKNIQYF.

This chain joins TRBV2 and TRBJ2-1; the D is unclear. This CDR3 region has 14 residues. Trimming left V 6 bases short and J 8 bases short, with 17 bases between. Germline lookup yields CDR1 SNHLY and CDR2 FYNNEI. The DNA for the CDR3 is TGTGCCAGCAGGGCAGGCCTGGGTATCGATGAGCAGTTCTTC. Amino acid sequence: CASRAGLGIDEQFF.